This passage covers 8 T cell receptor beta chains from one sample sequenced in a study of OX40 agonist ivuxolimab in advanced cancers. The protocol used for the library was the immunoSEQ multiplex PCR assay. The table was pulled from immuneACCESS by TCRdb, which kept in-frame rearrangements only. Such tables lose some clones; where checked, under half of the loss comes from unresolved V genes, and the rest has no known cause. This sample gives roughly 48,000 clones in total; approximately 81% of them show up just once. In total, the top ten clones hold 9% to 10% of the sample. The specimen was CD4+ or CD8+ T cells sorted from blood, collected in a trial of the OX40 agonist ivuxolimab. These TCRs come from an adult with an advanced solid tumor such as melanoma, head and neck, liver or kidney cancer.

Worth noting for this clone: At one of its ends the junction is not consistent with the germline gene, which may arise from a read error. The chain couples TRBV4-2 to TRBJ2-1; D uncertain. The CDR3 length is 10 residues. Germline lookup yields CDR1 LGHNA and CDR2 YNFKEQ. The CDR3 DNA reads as TGTGCCAGCAGCCAAGACCGTCTCCTCTTC. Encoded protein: CASSQDRLLF.

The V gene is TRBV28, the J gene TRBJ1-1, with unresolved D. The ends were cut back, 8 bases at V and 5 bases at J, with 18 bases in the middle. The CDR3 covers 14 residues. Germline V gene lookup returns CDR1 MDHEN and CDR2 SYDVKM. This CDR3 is CASVHREGGTEAFF. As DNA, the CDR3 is TGTGCCAGCGTTCACCGGGAGGGCGGGACTGAAGCTTTCTTT.

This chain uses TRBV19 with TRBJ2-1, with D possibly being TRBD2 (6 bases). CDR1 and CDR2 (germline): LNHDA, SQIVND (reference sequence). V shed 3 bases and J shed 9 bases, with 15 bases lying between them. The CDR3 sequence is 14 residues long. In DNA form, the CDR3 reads TGTGCCAGTAGTATCGGCGGGATTTTTGGTGAGCAGTTCTTC. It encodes CASSIGGIFGEQFF.

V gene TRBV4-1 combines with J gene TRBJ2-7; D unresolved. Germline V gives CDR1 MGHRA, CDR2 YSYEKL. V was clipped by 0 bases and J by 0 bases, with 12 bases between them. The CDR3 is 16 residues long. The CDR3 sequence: CASSQEAGMSSYEQYF. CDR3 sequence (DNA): TGCGCCAGCAGCCAAGAAGCAGGTATGAGCTCCTACGAGCAGTACTTC.

CDR3: CASSGNWGEKLFF. The CDR3 DNA reads as TGTGCCAGCTCAGGGAACTGGGGTGAAAAACTGTTTTTT. The chain employs TRBV18 and TRBJ1-4, with D unresolved. Between the trimmed V and J ends, which lost 5 bases and 7 bases, there was a span of 11 bases. This CDR3 has 13 residues. CDR1 is KGHSH, CDR2 LQKENI, per germline. Together with reference TRBV18 and TRBJ1-4, the CDR3 gives the full variable domain: NAGVMQNPRHLVRRRGQEARLRCSPMKGHSHVYWYRQLPEEGLKFMVYLQKENIIDESGMPKERFSAEFPKEGPSILRIQQVVRGDSAAYFCASSGNWGEKLFFGSGTQLSVL.

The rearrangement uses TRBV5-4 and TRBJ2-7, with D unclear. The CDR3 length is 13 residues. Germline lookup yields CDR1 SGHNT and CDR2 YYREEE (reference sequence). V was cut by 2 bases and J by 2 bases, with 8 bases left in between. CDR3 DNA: TGTGCCAGCAGCTTCGGCCGAACCTACGAGCAGTACTTC. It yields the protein CASSFGRTYEQYF. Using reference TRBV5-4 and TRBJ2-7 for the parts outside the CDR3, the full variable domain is ETGVTQSPTHLIKTRGQQVTLRCSSQSGHNTVSWYQQALGQGPQFIFQYYREEENGRGNFPPRFSGLQFPNYSSELNVNALELDDSALYLCASSFGRTYEQYFGPGTRLTVT.

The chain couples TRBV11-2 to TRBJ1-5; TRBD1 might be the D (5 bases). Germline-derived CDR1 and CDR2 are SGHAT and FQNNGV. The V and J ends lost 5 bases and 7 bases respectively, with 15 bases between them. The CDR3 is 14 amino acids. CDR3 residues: CASSLRQGQQPQHF. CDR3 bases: TGTGCCAGCAGCCTAAGGCAGGGCCAACAGCCCCAGCATTTT.

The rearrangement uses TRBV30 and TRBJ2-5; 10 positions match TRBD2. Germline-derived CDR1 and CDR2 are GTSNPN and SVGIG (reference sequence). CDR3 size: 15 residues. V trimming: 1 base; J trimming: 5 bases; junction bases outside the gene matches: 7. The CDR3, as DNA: TGTGCCTGGAGTGGGCGGACTAGCGGAGGGGAGACCCAGTACTTC. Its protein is CAWSGRTSGGETQYF.